This T cell receptor beta chain was identified during a study of blood T cell repertoires in COVID-19. V trimming: 6 bases; J trimming: 3 bases; junction bases outside the gene matches: 5. The germline gives CDR1 MDHEN, CDR2 SYDVKM. This CDR3 has 14 residues. In the original workflow: It was from reference gene primer amplification that nucleated cell counts were estimated. Repertoires were generated with immunoSEQ multiplex PCR, while TCRdb's copy carries only in-frame clones and drops some. From that table come the V and J calls and clone size; the DNA was used to work out D and trimming. The sample has under 300,000 clones; around 86% are singletons.

This rearrangement joins TRBV28 to TRBJ1-5; 7 nucleotides line up with TRBD1. Sequenced sample: peripheral blood. The TCR originated in a man aged 30-40 years who had recovered from COVID-19. The CDR3 loop is CASRGQYINQPQHF. The CDR3 coding sequence is TGTGCCAGCAGGGGACAGTATATCAATCAGCCCCAGCATTTT.